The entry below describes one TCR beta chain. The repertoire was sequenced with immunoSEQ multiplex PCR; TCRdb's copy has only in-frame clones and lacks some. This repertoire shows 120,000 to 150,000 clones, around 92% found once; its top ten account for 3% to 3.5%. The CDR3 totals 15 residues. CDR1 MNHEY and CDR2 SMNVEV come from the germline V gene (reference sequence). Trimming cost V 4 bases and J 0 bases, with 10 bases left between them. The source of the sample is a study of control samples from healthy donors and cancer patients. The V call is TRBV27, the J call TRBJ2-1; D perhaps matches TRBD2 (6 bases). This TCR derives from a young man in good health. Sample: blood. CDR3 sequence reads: CASSSIAASYNEQFF. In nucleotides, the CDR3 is TGTGCCAGCAGTTCTATAGCGGCCTCCTACAATGAGCAGTTCTTC.